This T cell receptor beta chain was sequenced in a study of CD8 T cells in ankylosing spondylitis. Study observations and caveats: What seemed typical of ankylosing spondylitis blood was a TCR beta motif built from about eight highly homologous variants. Peripheral blood samples showed relatively rare disease-linked clones, and these clones were CD8+.

Using quantitative 5'-RACE with molecular barcodes, the authors made TCR beta libraries. MiXCR, run by TCRdb on the 5' RACE reads, gives a single entry per CDR3 protein. The sample consists of 250,000 to 400,000 distinct CDR3 sequences, 9.5% to 13% of them appearing once. Comments on this clonotype: No antigen is known for it.

CDR3 length: 15 residues. Trimming took 2 bases from V and 4 from J, leaving 14 bases between them. Source material: blood, either unsorted or a sorted T cell fraction (not recorded which). The TCR comes from a female donor with ankylosing spondylitis or in good health (not recorded which). V and J are TRBV12-3 or TRBV12-4 and TRBJ1-2; D perhaps matches TRBD1 (5 bases). This chain's CDR3 is CASSLRTWVFYGYTF. The CDR3 coding sequence is TGTGCCAGCAGTTTAAGGACATGGGTTTTCTATGGCTACACCTTC.